These 9 T cell receptor beta chains came from one sample sequenced in a study of radiotherapy plus CTLA-4 blockade in lung cancer. The data were produced by immunoSEQ multiplex PCR, yet TCRdb's version contains in-frame clones alone and is incomplete. The table has some 100,000 clones, approximately 80% seen once. This sample comprised peripheral blood, obtained from a patient treated with radiotherapy plus ipilimumab. The receptor source for this set is a human donor with non-small cell lung cancer who had a partial response to radiotherapy plus ipilimumab.

This chain connects TRBV5-1 to TRBJ1-5; D possibly corresponds to TRBD1 (5 bases). From germline, CDR1 is SGHRS and CDR2 YFSETQ. This CDR3 has 13 amino acids. V was pared by 5 bases and J by 1 base, with 7 bases between. The CDR3 spells CASSWGSNQPQHF. The DNA for the CDR3 is TGCGCCAGCAGTTGGGGCAGCAATCAGCCCCAGCATTTT.

The chain has TRBV2 and TRBJ1-5; tentative D call: TRBD1 (5 bases). The CDR3 contains 14 residues. Germline V gene sequence: CDR1 SNHLY, CDR2 FYNNEI. Trimming removed 4 bases from V and 7 bases from J, with 14 bases in between. CDR3 DNA sequence: TGTGCCAGCAGTGGGAGTGGGGGGGGACAGCCCCAGCATTTT. This translates into CASSGSGGGQPQHF.

This rearrangement joins TRBV25-1 to TRBJ1-1; TRBD1 might be the D (6 bases). This CDR3 is built from 14 residues. The V gene lost 6 bases and the J gene lost 0 bases, with 11 bases spanning the gap. Germline values: CDR1 MGHDK, CDR2 SYGVNS. The CDR3 protein is CASRETGLNTEAFF. The DNA for the CDR3 is TGTGCCAGCAGAGAGACAGGTTTGAACACTGAAGCTTTCTTT.

The sample holds one count of this clone. The genes are TRBV6-6 and TRBJ2-3; tentatively, D is TRBD2 (6 bases). The CDR3 has 13 amino acids. Per the germline V gene, CDR1 is MNHNY and CDR2 is SVGAGI (reference sequence). V dropped 7 bases and J dropped 5 bases, with 13 bases sitting between them. The CDR3 region has the DNA TGTGCCAGCAACGGGGGAGTCAAAGATACGCAGTATTTT. The encoded protein is CASNGGVKDTQYF.

This clone was seen a handful of times. V and J are TRBV4-3 and TRBJ2-1; D call uncertain. Germline V CDR1 and CDR2: LGHNA, YSLEER. There are 15 residues in the CDR3. V was shortened by 5 bases and J by 10 bases, with 21 bases between the two germline ends. The CDR3 DNA reads as TGCGCCAGCAGCAAAGCGAGGCAGTCTTCTTGGGAGCAGTTCTTC. Amino acid sequence: CASSKARQSSWEQFF.

The V and J genes are TRBV19 and TRBJ1-2, with 11 bases identical to TRBD1. This CDR3 contains 12 residues. Germline V CDR1 and CDR2: LNHDA, SQIVND (reference sequence). V lost 11 bases and J lost 4; bases outside the gene matches: 3. In nucleotides, the CDR3 is TGTGCCGGACAGGGGGCCGGCTATGGCTACACCTTC. It is translated as CAGQGAGYGYTF. Full variable domain (rest looked up from reference TRBV19 and TRBJ1-2): DGGITQSPKYLFRKEGQNVTLSCEQNLNHDAMYWYRQDPGQGLRLIYYSQIVNDFQKGDIAEGYSVSREKKESFPLTVTSAQKNPTAFYLCAGQGAGYGYTFGSGTRLTVV.

The gene calls are TRBV7-3 and TRBJ1-2, with unresolved D. CDR1 and CDR2 (germline): SGHTA, FQGTGA. The ends were cut back, 5 bases at V and 1 base at J, with 8 bases in the middle. The CDR3 is 13 amino acids. The CDR3 DNA follows: TGTGCCAGCAGCCCAGACAATAACTATGGCTACACCTTC. Translation: CASSPDNNYGYTF.

There are a few counts of this clone. The CDR3 sequence: CASSLGERRGNSPLHF. In nucleotides, the CDR3 is TGCGCCAGCAGCTTGGGGGAGCGCCGTGGAAATTCACCCCTCCACTTT. This chain connects TRBV5-1 to TRBJ1-6; D ambiguous. CDR1 and CDR2 from the germline V gene are SGHRS and YFSETQ. V gave up 0 bases and J gave up 7 bases, with 14 bases separating them. The CDR3 is 16 residues long.

The CDR3 is CASSPLPRRGSGANVLTF. CDR3 bases: TGTGCCAGCAGCCCGTTACCGCGAAGGGGGTCTGGGGCCAACGTCCTGACTTTC. This chain uses TRBV5-4 with TRBJ2-6; D is perhaps TRBD1 (6 bases). CDR3 length: 18 residues. V was cut by 4 bases and J by 1 base, with 18 bases left in between. Germline loops: CDR1 SGHNT, CDR2 YYREEE (reference sequence). The variable domain in full, with the rest retrieved from reference TRBV5-4 and TRBJ2-6, is ETGVTQSPTHLIKTRGQQVTLRCSSQSGHNTVSWYQQALGQGPQFIFQYYREEENGRGNFPPRFSGLQFPNYSSELNVNALELDDSALYLCASSPLPRRGSGANVLTFGAGSRLTVL.